This T cell receptor beta chain derives from a study of identical twins. On this clonotype itself: Its cognate antigen is unknown.

With template switching, a universal primer site was added, and the cDNA carried unique molecular identifiers. TCRdb re-called the 5' RACE reads with MiXCR, one entry per CDR3 protein. Here the sample spans roughly 1,500,000 distinct CDR3 sequences, under 35% being singletons. Findings and limits, study-wide: For out-of-frame alpha sequences shared by twins, low generation probability was in excess.

The CDR3 loop spans 19 amino acids. The V gene's germline CDR1 is SGHVS and CDR2 FNYEAQ. J was trimmed by 13 bases and V by 5 bases; bases with no gene match: 25. The sample comprised cord blood. This clonotype was sampled from a newborn girl in good health. The chain couples TRBV7-6 to TRBJ2-1, with 11 nucleotides matching TRBD2. DNA for the CDR3: TGTGCCAGCAGCCCGCTAGCCCTTCTGAGACTAGCGGGACCCAGGTCCCAGTTCTTC. Its protein product is CASSPLALLRLAGPRSQFF.